The rows below give T cell receptor beta chains drawn from one sample of a study of T cells in Graves' hyperthyroidism and ophthalmopathy. MiXCR, applied by TCRdb to the multiplex PCR reads, yields one record per CDR3 protein. The sample shows roughly 96,000 distinct CDR3 sequences, about 51% of them seen only once. The sample taken for sequencing was blood. The receptors stem from a woman between 40 and 50 years old with Graves' hyperthyroidism. Each CDR3 is given without its conserved first and last residue. The order of the fields is V gene, J gene, CDR3 length, CDR3 protein.

V gene: TRBV7-9; J gene: TRBJ1-4; CDR3 length: 11; CDR3 protein: ASTLGGDEKLF
V gene: TRBV2; J gene: TRBJ2-7; CDR3 length: 11; CDR3 protein: ASSELASNEQY
V gene: TRBV10-3; J gene: TRBJ1-1; CDR3 length: 11; CDR3 protein: AISEWGGTEAF
V gene: TRBV29-1; J gene: TRBJ1-1; CDR3 length: 12; CDR3 protein: SADRGPVNTEAF
V gene: TRBV7-9; J gene: TRBJ2-5; CDR3 length: 12; CDR3 protein: ASSWGQGGETQY
V gene: TRBV29-1; J gene: TRBJ2-6; CDR3 length: 10; CDR3 protein: SVEEGQYTEA
V gene: TRBV29-1; J gene: TRBJ1-1; CDR3 length: 12; CDR3 protein: SSVGTAFPTEAF
V gene: TRBV11-2; J gene: TRBJ2-6; CDR3 length: 12; CDR3 protein: ASSIILGANVLT
V gene: TRBV7-2; J gene: TRBJ1-1; CDR3 length: 13; CDR3 protein: ASSLGQGRRTEAF
V gene: TRBV25-1; J gene: TRBJ1-1; CDR3 length: 12; CDR3 protein: ASQADMANAEAF
V gene: TRBV7-3; J gene: TRBJ2-7; CDR3 length: 13; CDR3 protein: ASSTTGTSGYEQY
V gene: TRBV29-1; J gene: TRBJ1-4; CDR3 length: 10; CDR3 protein: SDRPTNEKLF
V gene: TRBV11-2; J gene: TRBJ2-3; CDR3 length: 13; CDR3 protein: ASSLGGGMGDTQY
V gene: TRBV7-9; J gene: TRBJ1-1; CDR3 length: 11; CDR3 protein: ASYQGGLTEAF
V gene: TRBV7-2; J gene: TRBJ1-2; CDR3 length: 11; CDR3 protein: ASSASLSYGYT
V gene: TRBV19; J gene: TRBJ1-2; CDR3 length: 12; CDR3 protein: ASSRAGQGKGYT
V gene: TRBV2; J gene: TRBJ1-1; CDR3 length: 11; CDR3 protein: ASSGHSNTEAF
V gene: TRBV29-1; J gene: TRBJ2-5; CDR3 length: 8; CDR3 protein: SGVEETQY
V gene: TRBV10-2; J gene: TRBJ1-3; CDR3 length: 10; CDR3 protein: ASRQGGNTIY
V gene: TRBV10-3; J gene: TRBJ2-5; CDR3 length: 16; CDR3 protein: AIRSPQRTSGYQETQY
V gene: TRBV25-1; J gene: TRBJ1-2; CDR3 length: 15; CDR3 protein: ASSGQLGTGGFYGYT
V gene: TRBV2; J gene: TRBJ1-4; CDR3 length: 13; CDR3 protein: ASSLRQGANEKLF
V gene: TRBV7-9; J gene: TRBJ2-3; CDR3 length: 13; CDR3 protein: ASSSQGGRSDTQY
V gene: TRBV29-1; J gene: TRBJ2-1; CDR3 length: 12; CDR3 protein: SVPQGSLDNEQF
V gene: TRBV2; J gene: TRBJ2-7; CDR3 length: 11; CDR3 protein: ATNDRGSYEQY
V gene: TRBV9; J gene: TRBJ2-3; CDR3 length: 14; CDR3 protein: ASSEADGVMPDTQY
V gene: TRBV7-3; J gene: TRBJ1-3; CDR3 length: 13; CDR3 protein: ASSQQGAPGNTIY
V gene: TRBV30; J gene: TRBJ2-5; CDR3 length: 11; CDR3 protein: AFGLAGVETQY
V gene: TRBV30; J gene: TRBJ1-5; CDR3 length: 12; CDR3 protein: AWSVSGNNQPQH
V gene: TRBV2; J gene: TRBJ2-5; CDR3 length: 10; CDR3 protein: ASSEGRETQY
V gene: TRBV2; J gene: TRBJ1-1; CDR3 length: 12; CDR3 protein: ASKGIQDTQEAF
V gene: TRBV20-1; J gene: TRBJ2-7; CDR3 length: 10; CDR3 protein: SARGNVYEQY
V gene: TRBV20-1; J gene: TRBJ2-3; CDR3 length: 14; CDR3 protein: SASPRTSGRLDTQY
V gene: TRBV5-1; J gene: TRBJ2-2; CDR3 length: 15; CDR3 protein: ASSYDLAGGRSGELF
V gene: TRBV12-3/TRBV12-4; J gene: TRBJ2-7; CDR3 length: 12; CDR3 protein: ASSPGLGRYEQY
V gene: TRBV7-3; J gene: TRBJ2-3; CDR3 length: 9; CDR3 protein: ASAESDTQY
V gene: TRBV20-1; J gene: TRBJ1-1; CDR3 length: 11; CDR3 protein: SARPQGNTEAF
V gene: TRBV5-6; J gene: TRBJ1-4; CDR3 length: 12; CDR3 protein: ASSLVRGRERPF
V gene: TRBV20-1; J gene: TRBJ1-2; CDR3 length: 11; CDR3 protein: SAGGRTDYGYT
V gene: TRBV7-2; J gene: TRBJ1-2; CDR3 length: 17; CDR3 protein: ASSFYICNAWDTNYGYT